Shown below are 24 T cell receptor beta chains from a single sample sequenced in a study of T cell clones after liver transplantation (dated by TCRdb to between 2018 and 2021). Library preparation employed the immunoSEQ multiplex PCR assay. Not all clones reach the TCRdb copy of this immuneACCESS table, which keeps in-frame sequences only. Checked studies attribute under half of the gap to unresolved V genes and leave the rest unexplained. Present in this sample are tens of thousands of clones, approximately 92% of which were seen just once. Of the sample, over 0.9% is held by the ten largest clones. Specimen: CD4+ T cells from blood, collected roughly 25 months after liver transplant. The receptors stem from a human patient who received a liver transplant. Some T cells may originate with the graft donor following a transplant.

This clone was seen only once. V and J are TRBV5-1 and TRBJ2-1; 8 nucleotides line up with TRBD2. Germline values: CDR1 SGHRS, CDR2 YFSETQ. With 5 bases clipped from V and 5 bases from J, the junction kept 6 bases outside the gene matches. The CDR3 length is 14 residues. In DNA form, the CDR3 reads TGCGCCAGCAGTGAGCGGGAGTTCAACAATGAGCAGTTCTTC. This encodes CASSEREFNNEQFF.

The chain links TRBV11-2 to TRBJ2-7; D may be TRBD1 (6 bases). Germline V gene lookup returns CDR1 SGHAT and CDR2 FQNNGV. The CDR3 totals 14 residues. Deletions cut 2 bases from V and 2 bases from J, with 10 bases between. CDR3 region: CASSLNRVAYEQYF. DNA of the CDR3: TGTGCCAGCAGCTTAAACAGGGTAGCCTACGAGCAGTACTTC.

The J gene is TRBJ2-7, the V gene TRBV15; 8 bases map to TRBD2. The ends lost 3 bases at V and 3 bases at J; junction bases unmatched: 7. This CDR3 contains 15 residues. Germline loops: CDR1 LNHNV, CDR2 YYDKDF (reference sequence). The CDR3 region is CATSRTAGDVYEQYF. DNA of the CDR3: TGTGCCACCAGCAGGACAGCGGGAGACGTCTACGAGCAGTACTTC.

V is TRBV5-5 and J is TRBJ2-7; 7 positions agree with TRBD1. V was pared by 4 bases and J by 5 bases, with 6 bases of the junction left unmatched. The CDR3 totals 13 residues. Per the germline V gene, CDR1 is SGHKS and CDR2 is YYEKEE (reference sequence). CDR3 sequence (DNA): TGTGCCAGCAGCCCGACAGGGAGCAACGAGCAGTACTTC. Amino acids: CASSPTGSNEQYF.

In this sample, this clone turned up once. V usage is TRBV4-2 and J usage is TRBJ1-5; 9 bases agree with TRBD1. The V and J ends lost 1 base and 7 bases, in that order; junction bases with no gene match: 8. Per the germline V gene, CDR1 is LGHNA and CDR2 is YNFKEQ. The CDR3 covers 16 residues. CDR3 nucleotides: TGTGCCAGCAGCCAAGGGGCGGGACAGGGTCTCCAGCCCCAGCATTTT. Residues: CASSQGAGQGLQPQHF.

The count of this clone is one. V usage is TRBV19 and J usage is TRBJ2-6; 8 bases match TRBD1. The CDR3 covers 16 residues. Trimming removed 4 bases from V and 1 base from J; junction bases left unmatched: 3. Germline CDR1 is LNHDA and CDR2 is SQIVND (reference sequence). The CDR3 nucleotides read TGTGCCAGTAGTAGGGGACAGGCTTCTGGGGCCAACGTCCTGACTTTC. As protein: CASSRGQASGANVLTF.

V and J are TRBV6-1 and TRBJ2-2; D call uncertain. From germline, CDR1 is MNHNS and CDR2 SASEGT. V was trimmed by 2 bases and J by 7 bases, leaving 11 bases between them. The CDR3 is 14 amino acids. CDR3 DNA: TGTGCCAGCAGTGAATCACGGGTGGACGGGGAGCTGTTTTTT. Translating gives CASSESRVDGELFF.

The chain uses TRBV7-2 and TRBJ2-2; D tentatively fits TRBD1 or TRBD2 (5 bases each). The V end was cut by 5 bases, the J end by 0 bases, with 10 bases between. The germline CDR1 and CDR2 sequences are SGHTA and FQGNSA. The CDR3 consists of 15 residues. The chain's CDR3 is CASSPGPTNTGELFF. The CDR3 DNA is TGTGCCAGCAGCCCGGGACCTACGAACACCGGGGAGCTGTTTTTT.

The rearrangement uses TRBV7-9 and TRBJ1-5, with 7 bases matching TRBD1. Germline CDR1 SEHNR, CDR2 FQNEAQ (reference sequence). V lost 5 bases and J lost 3; bases outside the gene matches: 7. The CDR3 loop spans 15 amino acids. The CDR3 reads CASSPTGLPNQPQHF. In nucleotides, the CDR3 is TGTGCCAGCAGCCCGACAGGGTTACCCAATCAGCCCCAGCATTTT. The whole variable domain, filled in from reference TRBV7-9 and TRBJ1-5, reads DTGVSQNPRHKITKRGQNVTFRCDPISEHNRLYWYRQTLGQGPEFLTYFQNEAQLEKSRLLSDRFSAERPKGSFSTLEIQRTEQGDSAMYLCASSPTGLPNQPQHFGDGTRLSIL.

V is TRBV7-2 and J is TRBJ1-1, with D tentatively TRBD1 (5 bases). CDR1 is SGHTA, CDR2 FQGNSA, per germline. The V gene lost 8 bases and the J gene lost 4 bases, with 14 bases spanning the gap. This CDR3 contains 13 residues. CDR3 protein: CASSERRGTEAFF. Here the CDR3 DNA reads TGTGCCAGCTCAGAACGAAGGGGCACTGAAGCTTTCTTT.

The chain carries TRBV9 and TRBJ1-2; 9 nucleotides line up with TRBD1. J lost 6 bases, V lost 0 bases, and 9 bases had no gene match. Germline CDR1 reads SGDLS; CDR2 reads YYNGEE. The CDR3 sequence is 16 residues long. The CDR3 DNA reads as TGTGCCAGCAGCGTAGCCTTGGGACAGGGTTCGGATGGCTACACCTTC. Translating it yields CASSVALGQGSDGYTF.

This clone has only one observation. The V call is TRBV7-3, the J call TRBJ2-1; the D gene could be TRBD1 or TRBD2 (5 bases each). The CDR3 sequence is 13 residues long. V lost 4 bases to trimming and J lost 9 bases, with 13 bases between them. The germline CDR1 and CDR2 sequences are SGHTA and FQGTGA. The CDR3: CASSSPGPGEQFF. DNA for the CDR3: TGTGCCAGCAGCTCGCCGGGGCCCGGTGAGCAGTTCTTC. Variable domain in full (rest from reference TRBV7-3 and TRBJ2-1): GAGVSQTPSNKVTEKGKYVELRCDPISGHTALYWYRQSLGQGPEFLIYFQGTGAADDSGLPNDRFFAVRPEGSVSTLKIQRTERGDSAVYLCASSSPGPGEQFFGPGTRLTVL.

In nucleotides, the CDR3 is TGTGCCAGCAGTCCCGAGGGTAGCGGGGGCCCCTACAATGAGCAGTTCTTC. Its translation: CASSPEGSGGPYNEQFF. This rearrangement joins TRBV27 to TRBJ2-1; 9 bases map to TRBD2. The trim removed 5 bases at V and 2 bases at J, leaving 10 bases unmatched. The CDR3 is 17 residues long. Germline V lookup: CDR1 MNHEY, CDR2 SMNVEV (reference sequence).

This CDR3 is CAWRRDTEAFF. The CDR3 nucleotides read TGTGCCTGGAGGAGGGACACTGAAGCTTTCTTT. The genes are TRBV30 and TRBJ1-1, with D hard to call. The germline V gene encodes CDR1 GTSNPN and CDR2 SVGIG (reference sequence). The CDR3 runs 11 residues. V gave up 3 bases and J gave up 3 bases, with 5 bases separating them.

The CDR3 loop reads CASSPPGQGNNEQFF. The CDR3 coding sequence is TGCGCCAGCAGCCCACCGGGACAGGGCAACAATGAGCAGTTCTTC. V gene TRBV5-1 combines with J gene TRBJ2-1; 9 bases match TRBD1. Trimming cost V 4 bases and J 5 bases; bases outside gene matches: 7. CDR1 and CDR2 (germline): SGHRS, YFSETQ. The length of the CDR3 is 15 residues. Full variable domain (outside the CDR3, taken from reference TRBV5-1 and TRBJ2-1): KAGVTQTPRYLIKTRGQQVTLSCSPISGHRSVSWYQQTPGQGLQFLFEYFSETQRNKGNFPGRFSGRQFSNSRSEMNVSTLELGDSALYLCASSPPGQGNNEQFFGPGTRLTVL.

The V call is TRBV4-3, the J call TRBJ2-7; TRBD2 matches 8 bases. CDR1 LGHNA and CDR2 YSLEER come from the germline V gene. With 0 bases clipped from V and 6 bases from J, the junction kept 13 bases outside the gene matches. The CDR3 extends over 17 amino acids. In DNA form, the CDR3 reads TGCGCCAGCAGCCAAGATCTTGGGAGCGGGAGTACCGTCGAGCAGTACTTC. Translated, it gives CASSQDLGSGSTVEQYF.

The chain links TRBV27 to TRBJ1-1; the match to TRBD1 covers 9 bases. J lost 4 bases, V lost 5 bases, and 8 bases had no gene match. The CDR3 runs to 15 residues. Germline V gives CDR1 MNHEY, CDR2 SMNVEV (reference sequence). The CDR3 reads CASSQGTGKGTEAFF. For the CDR3, the DNA is TGTGCCAGCAGTCAGGGGACAGGGAAAGGCACTGAAGCTTTCTTT.

The rearrangement joins TRBV7-8 to TRBJ2-7; 9 nucleotides agree with TRBD2. With 4 bases clipped from V and 3 bases from J, the junction kept 7 bases outside the gene matches. CDR1 SGHVS and CDR2 FQNEAQ come from the germline V gene. The CDR3 sequence is 15 residues long. CDR3 sequence (DNA): TGTGCCAGCAGCTCCTCCCGCGGGGGGGTCTACGAGCAGTACTTC. Translated: CASSSSRGGVYEQYF.

This clone occurred once. This chain uses TRBV27 with TRBJ2-1; 9 bases match TRBD2. CDR1 and CDR2 from the germline V gene are MNHEY and SMNVEV (reference sequence). The CDR3 length is 13 residues. With 5 bases clipped from V and 9 bases from J, the junction kept 5 bases outside the gene matches. CDR3 coding DNA: TGTGCCAGCAGTGCCTGGACTAGCGCTGAGCAGTTCTTC. Protein product: CASSAWTSAEQFF.

This chain connects TRBV21-1 to TRBJ1-5; the tabulated D call, TRBD1, remains unverified against the DNA. TRBV21-1 is described as a pseudogene. The CDR3 is made up of 16 amino acids. The CDR3 DNA reads as TGTGCCAGCAGCTTCCGGGACAGCAACAGTAATCAGCCCCAGCATTTT. It is translated as CASSFRDSNSNQPQHF.

This clone was recorded once. The chain carries TRBV11-3 and TRBJ2-7, with D possibly being TRBD2 (6 bases). The CDR3 spans 18 residues. Between the trimmed V and J ends, which lost 1 base and 4 bases, there was a span of 23 bases. Germline CDR1 is SGHNT and CDR2 is YENEEA. The CDR3 loop reads CASSLGFGRSDGRYEQYF. The CDR3 region has the DNA TGTGCCAGCAGCTTAGGATTTGGGAGGAGCGACGGAAGGTACGAGCAGTACTTC.

CDR3 DNA sequence: TGTGCCAGCAGTAGAGTACAGCGATACTATGGTGGCTACACCTTC. Translation gives CASSRVQRYYGGYTF. The chain joins TRBV6-5 to TRBJ1-2; unclear D gene. CDR1 and CDR2 (germline): MNHEY, SVGAGI. Trimming took 5 bases from V and 7 from J, leaving 20 bases between them. This CDR3 region has 15 residues.

V usage is TRBV20-1 and J usage is TRBJ2-3; D is unresolved. V was clipped by 1 base and J by 1 base, with 0 bases between them. CDR1 is DFQATT and CDR2 is SNEGSKA in the germline V gene (reference sequence). This CDR3 is 11 amino acids long. CDR3 nucleotides: TGCAGTGCTAGAGGCACAGATACGCAGTATTTT. It encodes CSARGTDTQYF.

This clone showed up just a few times. V and J are TRBV5-4 and TRBJ2-2, with D tentatively TRBD1 (5 bases). V was cut by 4 bases and J by 6 bases, with 10 bases left in between. This CDR3 has 13 residues. From germline, CDR1 is SGHNT and CDR2 YYREEE (reference sequence). CDR3 loop: CASSTPGSGELFF. The DNA for the CDR3 is TGTGCCAGCAGCACCCCAGGGTCCGGGGAGCTGTTTTTT.